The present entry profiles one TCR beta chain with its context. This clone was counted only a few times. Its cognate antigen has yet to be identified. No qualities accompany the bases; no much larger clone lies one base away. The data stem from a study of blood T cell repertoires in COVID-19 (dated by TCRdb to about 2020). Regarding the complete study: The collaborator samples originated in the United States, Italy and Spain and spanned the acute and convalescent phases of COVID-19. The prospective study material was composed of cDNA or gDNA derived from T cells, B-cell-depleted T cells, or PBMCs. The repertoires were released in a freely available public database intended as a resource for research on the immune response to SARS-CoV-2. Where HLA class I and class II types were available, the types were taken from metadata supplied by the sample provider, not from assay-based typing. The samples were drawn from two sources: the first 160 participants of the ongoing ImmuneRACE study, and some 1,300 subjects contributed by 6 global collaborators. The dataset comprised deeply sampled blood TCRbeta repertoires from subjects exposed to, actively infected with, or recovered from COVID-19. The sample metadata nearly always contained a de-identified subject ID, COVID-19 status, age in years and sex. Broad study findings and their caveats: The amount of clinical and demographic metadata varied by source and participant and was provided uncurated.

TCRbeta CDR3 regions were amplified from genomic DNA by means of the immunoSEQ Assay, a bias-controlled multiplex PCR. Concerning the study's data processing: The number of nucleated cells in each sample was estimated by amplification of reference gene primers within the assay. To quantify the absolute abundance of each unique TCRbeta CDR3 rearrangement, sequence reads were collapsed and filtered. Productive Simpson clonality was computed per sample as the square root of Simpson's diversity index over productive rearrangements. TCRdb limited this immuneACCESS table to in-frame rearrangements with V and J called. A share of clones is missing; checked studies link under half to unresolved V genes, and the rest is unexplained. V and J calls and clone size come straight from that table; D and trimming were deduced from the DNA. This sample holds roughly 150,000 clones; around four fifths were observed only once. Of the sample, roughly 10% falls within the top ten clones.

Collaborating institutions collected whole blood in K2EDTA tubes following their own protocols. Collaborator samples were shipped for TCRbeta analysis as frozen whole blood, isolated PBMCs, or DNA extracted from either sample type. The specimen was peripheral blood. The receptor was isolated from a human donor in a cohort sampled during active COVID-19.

The DNA is as follows: TGTGCCAGCAGCTTGGAGGCGGGGCTGAGCTCCTACGAGCAGTACTTC. This translates into CASSLEAGLSSYEQYF. The chain joins TRBV5-4 to TRBJ2-7; a weak D assignment points to TRBD2 (6 bases agree). V is clipped by 0 bases and J by 0 bases, and the sequence between their germline boundaries is 13 bases long. The CDR3 contains 16 residues, cysteine and phenylalanine counted. The CDR3 DNA has 48 bases and is translated from base 1. As encoded in the germline V gene (reference sequence), CDR1 is SGHNT while CDR2 is YYREEE.